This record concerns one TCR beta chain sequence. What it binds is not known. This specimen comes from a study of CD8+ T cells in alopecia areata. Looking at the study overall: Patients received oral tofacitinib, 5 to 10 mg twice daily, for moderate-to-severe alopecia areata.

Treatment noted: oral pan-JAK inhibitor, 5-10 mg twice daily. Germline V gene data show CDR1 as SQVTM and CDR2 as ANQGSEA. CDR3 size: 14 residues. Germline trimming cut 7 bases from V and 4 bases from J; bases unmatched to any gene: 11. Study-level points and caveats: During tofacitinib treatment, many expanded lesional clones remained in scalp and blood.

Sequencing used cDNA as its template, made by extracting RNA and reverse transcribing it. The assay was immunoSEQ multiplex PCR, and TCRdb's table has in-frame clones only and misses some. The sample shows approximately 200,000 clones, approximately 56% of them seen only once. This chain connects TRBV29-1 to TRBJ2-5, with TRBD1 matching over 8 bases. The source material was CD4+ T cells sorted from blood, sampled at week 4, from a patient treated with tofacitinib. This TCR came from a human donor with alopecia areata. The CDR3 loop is CSGRPDRGGETQYF. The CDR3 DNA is TGCAGCGGCCGACCCGACAGGGGAGGAGAGACCCAGTACTTC.